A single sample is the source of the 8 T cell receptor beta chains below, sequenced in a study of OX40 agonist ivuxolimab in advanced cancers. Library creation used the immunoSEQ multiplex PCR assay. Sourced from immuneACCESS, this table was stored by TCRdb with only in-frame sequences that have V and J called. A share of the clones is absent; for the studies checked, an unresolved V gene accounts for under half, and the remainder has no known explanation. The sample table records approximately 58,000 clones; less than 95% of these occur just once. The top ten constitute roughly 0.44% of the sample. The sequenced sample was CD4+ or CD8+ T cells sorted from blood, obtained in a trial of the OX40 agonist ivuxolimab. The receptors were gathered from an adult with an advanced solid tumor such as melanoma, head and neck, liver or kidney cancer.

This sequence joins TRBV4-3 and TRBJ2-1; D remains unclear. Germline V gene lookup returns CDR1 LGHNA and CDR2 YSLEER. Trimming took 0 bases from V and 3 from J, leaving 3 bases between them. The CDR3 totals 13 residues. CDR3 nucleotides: TGCGCCAGCAGCCAAGAGGACTACAATGAGCAGTTCTTC. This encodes CASSQEDYNEQFF.

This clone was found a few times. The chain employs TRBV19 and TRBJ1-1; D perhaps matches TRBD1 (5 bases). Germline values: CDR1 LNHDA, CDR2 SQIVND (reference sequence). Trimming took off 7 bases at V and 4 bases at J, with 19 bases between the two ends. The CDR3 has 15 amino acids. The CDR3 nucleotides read TGTGCCAGTACCCCGCAGGGCAGGGAAGGCACTGAAGCTTTCTTT. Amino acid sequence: CASTPQGREGTEAFF. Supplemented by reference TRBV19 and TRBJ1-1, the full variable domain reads DGGITQSPKYLFRKEGQNVTLSCEQNLNHDAMYWYRQDPGQGLRLIYYSQIVNDFQKGDIAEGYSVSREKKESFPLTVTSAQKNPTAFYLCASTPQGREGTEAFFGQGTRLTVV.

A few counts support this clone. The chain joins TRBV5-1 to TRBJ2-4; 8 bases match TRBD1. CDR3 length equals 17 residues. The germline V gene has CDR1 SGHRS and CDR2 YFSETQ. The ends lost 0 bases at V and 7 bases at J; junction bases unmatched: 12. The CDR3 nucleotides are TGCGCCAGCAGCTTGGTGGGACAGGTTCTCTCCAGGAACATTCAGTACTTC. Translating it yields CASSLVGQVLSRNIQYF. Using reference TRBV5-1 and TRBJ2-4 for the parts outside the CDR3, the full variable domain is KAGVTQTPRYLIKTRGQQVTLSCSPISGHRSVSWYQQTPGQGLQFLFEYFSETQRNKGNFPGRFSGRQFSNSRSEMNVSTLELGDSALYLCASSLVGQVLSRNIQYFGAGTRLSVL.

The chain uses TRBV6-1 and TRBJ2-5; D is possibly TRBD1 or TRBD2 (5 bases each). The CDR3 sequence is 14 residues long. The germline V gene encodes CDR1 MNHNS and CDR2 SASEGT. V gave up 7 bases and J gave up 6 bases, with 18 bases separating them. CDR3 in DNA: TGTGCCAGCACAGAGGGGTGGACGGCGAAGACCCAGTACTTC. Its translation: CASTEGWTAKTQYF.

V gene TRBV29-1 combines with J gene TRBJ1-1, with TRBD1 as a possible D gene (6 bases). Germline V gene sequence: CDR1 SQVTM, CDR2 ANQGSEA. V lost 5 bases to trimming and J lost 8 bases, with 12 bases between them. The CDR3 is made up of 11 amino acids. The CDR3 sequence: CSVQDSREAFF. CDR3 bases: TGCAGCGTTCAGGACAGCCGAGAAGCTTTCTTT.

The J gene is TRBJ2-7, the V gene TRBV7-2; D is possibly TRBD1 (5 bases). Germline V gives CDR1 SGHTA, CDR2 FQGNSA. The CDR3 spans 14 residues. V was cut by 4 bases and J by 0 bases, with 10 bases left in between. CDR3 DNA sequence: TGTGCCAGCAGCTCCGACAGTTCCTCCTACGAGCAGTACTTC. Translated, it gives CASSSDSSSYEQYF.

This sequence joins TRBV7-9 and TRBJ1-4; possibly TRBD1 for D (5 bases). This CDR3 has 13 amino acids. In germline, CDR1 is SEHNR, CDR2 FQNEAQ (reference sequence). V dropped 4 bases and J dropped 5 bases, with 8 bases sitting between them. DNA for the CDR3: TGTGCCAGCAGCTACCGGGACAATGAAAAACTGTTTTTT. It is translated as CASSYRDNEKLFF.

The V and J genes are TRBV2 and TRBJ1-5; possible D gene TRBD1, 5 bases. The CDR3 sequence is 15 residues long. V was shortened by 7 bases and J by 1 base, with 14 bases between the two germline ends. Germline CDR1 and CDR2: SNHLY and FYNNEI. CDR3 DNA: TGTGCCAGCACCCAAATGGGGGAGAGCAATCAGCCCCAGCATTTT. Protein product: CASTQMGESNQPQHF.